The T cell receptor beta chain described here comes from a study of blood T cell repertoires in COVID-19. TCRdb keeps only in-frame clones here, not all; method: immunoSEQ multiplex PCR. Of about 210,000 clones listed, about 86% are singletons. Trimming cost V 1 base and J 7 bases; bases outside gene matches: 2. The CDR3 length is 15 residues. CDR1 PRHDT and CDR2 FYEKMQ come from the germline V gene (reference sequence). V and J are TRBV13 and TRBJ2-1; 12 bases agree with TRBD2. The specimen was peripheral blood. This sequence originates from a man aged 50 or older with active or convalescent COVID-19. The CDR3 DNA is TGTGCCAGCAGCTTAGCCGGGACTAGCGGGAATGAGCAGTTCTTC. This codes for CASSLAGTSGNEQFF. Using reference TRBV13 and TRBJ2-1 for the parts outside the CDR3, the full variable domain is AAGVIQSPRHLIKEKRETATLKCYPIPRHDTVYWYQQGPGQDPQFLISFYEKMQSDKGSIPDRFSAQQFSDYHSELNMSSLELGDSALYFCASSLAGTSGNEQFFGPGTRLTVL.